The present TCR beta chain was sequenced within a study of shared clonotypes between healthy human individuals. The junction had 6 bases not matched to a gene; V was cut back by 2 bases and J by 6 bases. From germline, CDR1 is SEHNR and CDR2 FQNEAQ (reference sequence). This CDR3 is 15 amino acids long. Concerning this clone: Its target is not known.

Replicate sorted-subset PCRs were loaded with 150 to 250 ng DNA, 25,000 to 30,000 T cell genomes. The assay was immunoSEQ multiplex PCR, and TCRdb's table has in-frame clones only and misses some. In the table there are around 370,000 clones, about 96% of which are singletons. General observations from the study: Some clonotypes were shared by all four sorted-subset donors, while others were not shared. The non-shared ones had lower generation probabilities than the shared ones.

Specimen: memory CD8+ T cells sorted from blood. The sample's subset: CD45RO+ cells pooled with CCR7-negative TemRA cells. This TCR derives from a man between 25 and 39 years old in good health. The chain combines TRBV7-9 with TRBJ2-3; TRBD2 matches at 9 bases. The CDR3 DNA is TGTGCCAGCAGCTTACGGCGGGAGGGAGGGGATACGCAGTATTTT. Amino acids: CASSLRREGGDTQYF.